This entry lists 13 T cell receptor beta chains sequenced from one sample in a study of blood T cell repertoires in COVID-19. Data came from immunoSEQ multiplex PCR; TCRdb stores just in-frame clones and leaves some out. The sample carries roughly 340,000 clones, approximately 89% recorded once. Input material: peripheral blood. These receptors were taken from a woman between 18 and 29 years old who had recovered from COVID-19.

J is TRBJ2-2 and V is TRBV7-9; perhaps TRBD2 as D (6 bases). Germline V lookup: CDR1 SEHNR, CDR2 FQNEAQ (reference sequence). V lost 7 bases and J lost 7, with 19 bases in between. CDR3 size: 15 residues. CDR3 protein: CASTPRPPGVGELFF. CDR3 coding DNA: TGTGCCAGCACCCCCCGACCGCCGGGGGTCGGGGAGCTGTTTTTT.

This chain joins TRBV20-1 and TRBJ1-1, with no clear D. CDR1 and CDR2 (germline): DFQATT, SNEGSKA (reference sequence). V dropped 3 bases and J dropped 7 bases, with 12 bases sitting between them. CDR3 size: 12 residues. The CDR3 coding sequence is TGCAGTGCTAGTCCCCGAGGCGGTGAAGCTTTCTTT. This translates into CSASPRGGEAFF.

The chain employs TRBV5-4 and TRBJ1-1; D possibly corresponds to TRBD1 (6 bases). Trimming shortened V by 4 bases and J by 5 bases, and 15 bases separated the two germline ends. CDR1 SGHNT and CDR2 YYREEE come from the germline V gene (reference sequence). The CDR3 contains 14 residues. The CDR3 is CASSPYATGTEAFF. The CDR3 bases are TGTGCCAGCAGCCCCTACGCCACAGGGACTGAAGCTTTCTTT.

The CDR3 loop is CASSPEPLTGLFTQYF. CDR3 nucleotide sequence: TGTGCCAGCTCACCCGAACCTCTGACAGGACTCTTTACCCAGTACTTC. V usage is TRBV18 and J usage is TRBJ2-5, with D maybe TRBD1 (6 bases). Trimming left V 3 bases short and J 8 bases short, with 22 bases between. This CDR3 has 16 amino acids. Germline loops: CDR1 KGHSH, CDR2 LQKENI.

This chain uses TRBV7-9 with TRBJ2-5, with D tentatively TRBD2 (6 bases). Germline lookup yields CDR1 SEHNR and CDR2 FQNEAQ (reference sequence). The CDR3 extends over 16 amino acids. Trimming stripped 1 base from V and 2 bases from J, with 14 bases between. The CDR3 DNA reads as TGTGCCAGCAGCTTAGTTAGGGTGGGAGGACAAGAGACCCAGTACTTC. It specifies CASSLVRVGGQETQYF.

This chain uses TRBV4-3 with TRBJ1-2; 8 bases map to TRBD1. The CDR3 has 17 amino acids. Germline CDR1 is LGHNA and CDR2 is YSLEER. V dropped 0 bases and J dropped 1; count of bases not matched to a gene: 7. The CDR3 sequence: CASSQDMVRGLNYGYTF. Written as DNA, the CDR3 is TGCGCCAGCAGCCAAGATATGGTCAGGGGGCTTAACTATGGCTACACCTTC.

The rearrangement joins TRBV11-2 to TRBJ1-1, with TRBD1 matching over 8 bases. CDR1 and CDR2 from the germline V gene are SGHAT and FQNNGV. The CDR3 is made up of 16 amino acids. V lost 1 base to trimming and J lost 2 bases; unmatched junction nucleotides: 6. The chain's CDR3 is CASSLGQGLGNTEAFF. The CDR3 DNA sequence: TGTGCCAGCAGCTTAGGACAGGGGCTTGGTAACACTGAAGCTTTCTTT.

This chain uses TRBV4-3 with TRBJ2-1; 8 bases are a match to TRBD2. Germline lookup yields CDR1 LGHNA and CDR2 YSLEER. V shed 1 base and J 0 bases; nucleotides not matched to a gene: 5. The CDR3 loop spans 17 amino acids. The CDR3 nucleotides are TGCGCCAGCAGCCAAGGATGGACTAGCAACTCCTACAATGAGCAGTTCTTC. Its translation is CASSQGWTSNSYNEQFF.

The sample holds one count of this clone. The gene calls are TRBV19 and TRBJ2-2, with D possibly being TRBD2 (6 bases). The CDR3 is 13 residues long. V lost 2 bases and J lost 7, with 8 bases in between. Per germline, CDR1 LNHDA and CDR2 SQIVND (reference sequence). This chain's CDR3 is CASSITGGGELFF. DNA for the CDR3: TGTGCCAGTAGTATAACCGGGGGCGGGGAGCTGTTTTTT.

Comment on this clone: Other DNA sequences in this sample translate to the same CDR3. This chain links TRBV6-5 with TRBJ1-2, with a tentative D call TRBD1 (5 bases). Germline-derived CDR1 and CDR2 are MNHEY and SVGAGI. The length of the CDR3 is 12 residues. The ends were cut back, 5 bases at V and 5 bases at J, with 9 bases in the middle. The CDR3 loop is CASSRTGYGYTF. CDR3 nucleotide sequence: TGTGCCAGCAGTAGAACAGGTTATGGCTACACCTTC.

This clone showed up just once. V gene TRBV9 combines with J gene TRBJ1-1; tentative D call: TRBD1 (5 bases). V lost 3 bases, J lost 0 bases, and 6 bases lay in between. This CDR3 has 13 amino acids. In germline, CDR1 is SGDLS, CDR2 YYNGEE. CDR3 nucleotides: TGTGCCAGCAGCGCACAGGTGAACACTGAAGCTTTCTTT. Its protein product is CASSAQVNTEAFF.

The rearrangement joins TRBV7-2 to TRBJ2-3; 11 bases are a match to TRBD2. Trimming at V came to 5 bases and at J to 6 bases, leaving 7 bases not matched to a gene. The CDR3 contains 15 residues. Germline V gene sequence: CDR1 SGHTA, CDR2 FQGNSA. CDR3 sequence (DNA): TGTGCCAGCAGCATTGGACTAGCGGGTCTTGATACGCAGTATTTT. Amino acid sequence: CASSIGLAGLDTQYF.

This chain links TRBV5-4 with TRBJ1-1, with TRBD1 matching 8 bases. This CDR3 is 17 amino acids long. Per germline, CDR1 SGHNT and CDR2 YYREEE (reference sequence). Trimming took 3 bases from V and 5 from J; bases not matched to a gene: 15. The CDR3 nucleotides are TGTGCCAGCAGCTGGACGCTGGCAGGGGGCTTTGGAACTGAAGCTTTCTTT. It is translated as CASSWTLAGGFGTEAFF. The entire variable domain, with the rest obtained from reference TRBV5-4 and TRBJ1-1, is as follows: ETGVTQSPTHLIKTRGQQVTLRCSSQSGHNTVSWYQQALGQGPQFIFQYYREEENGRGNFPPRFSGLQFPNYSSELNVNALELDDSALYLCASSWTLAGGFGTEAFFGQGTRLTVV.